The clone carrying this T cell receptor beta chain was counted once. Its antigen is not known. The sample originates from a study of OX40 agonist ivuxolimab in advanced cancers. Study-level information: Of the participants, under 50% had some prior anti-PD-1, anti-PD-L1 or anti-CTLA-4 therapy, which was allowed. Three patients, one with hepatocellular carcinoma and two with cutaneous melanoma, achieved partial responses. Study observations and caveats: CD8+ T cells (on average) carried more expanded clones than CD4+ T cells.

The method was immunoSEQ multiplex PCR; TCRdb's version includes in-frame clones alone and lacks a portion of them. The table has approximately 74,000 clones, roughly four fifths seen once. Trimming stripped 3 bases from V and 4 bases from J, with 7 bases between. Germline V lookup: CDR1 KGHSH, CDR2 LQKENI. This CDR3 is built from 12 residues. This receptor was taken from an adult with an advanced solid tumor such as melanoma, head and neck, liver or kidney cancer. This chain uses TRBV18 with TRBJ2-7; possibly TRBD1 for D (5 bases). The sequenced sample was CD4+ or CD8+ T cells sorted from blood, obtained in a trial of the OX40 agonist ivuxolimab. CDR3 in DNA: TGTGCCAGCTCACCGGGGCTATACGAGCAGTACTTC. This gives the protein CASSPGLYEQYF.